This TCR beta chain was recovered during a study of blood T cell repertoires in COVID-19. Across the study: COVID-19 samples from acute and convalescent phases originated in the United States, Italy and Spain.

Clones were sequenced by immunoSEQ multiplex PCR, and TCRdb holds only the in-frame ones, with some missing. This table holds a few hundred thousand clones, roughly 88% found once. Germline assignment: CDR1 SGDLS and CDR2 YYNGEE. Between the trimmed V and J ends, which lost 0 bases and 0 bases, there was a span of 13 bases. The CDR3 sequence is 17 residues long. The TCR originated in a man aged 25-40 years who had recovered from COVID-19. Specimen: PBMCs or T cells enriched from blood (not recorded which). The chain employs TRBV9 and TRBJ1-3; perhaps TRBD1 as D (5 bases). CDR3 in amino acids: CASSVDMGRSSGNTIYF. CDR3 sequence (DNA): TGTGCCAGCAGCGTAGATATGGGGCGGAGCTCTGGAAACACCATATATTTT. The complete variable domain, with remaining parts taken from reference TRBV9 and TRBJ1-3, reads DSGVTQTPKHLITATGQRVTLRCSPRSGDLSVYWYQQSLDQGLQFLIQYYNGEERAKGNILERFSAQQFPDLHSELNLSSLELGDSALYFCASSVDMGRSSGNTIYFGEGSWLTVV.